Listed here are 3 T cell receptor beta chains from one sample, sequenced in a study of control samples from healthy donors and cancer patients. Clones were sequenced by immunoSEQ multiplex PCR, and TCRdb holds only the in-frame ones, with some missing. The sample records about 120,000 clones, just under 90% being singletons. Sequenced input: blood. The receptor set was obtained from a man aged 30 to 45 in good health.

The chain combines TRBV29-1 with TRBJ2-2; D is unresolved. This CDR3 has 15 residues. V lost 6 bases and J 0 bases, leaving 14 bases between the germline ends. Germline V gives CDR1 SQVTM, CDR2 ANQGSEA. DNA for the CDR3: TGCAGCGTCGCCCCCGGAGTTTCGAACACCGGGGAGCTGTTTTTT. It is translated as CSVAPGVSNTGELFF.

The chain joins TRBV11-3 to TRBJ1-6; D may be TRBD1 (5 bases). Germline V gene sequence: CDR1 SGHNT, CDR2 YENEEA. The CDR3 has 15 amino acids. Between the trimmed V and J ends, which lost 7 bases and 7 bases, there was a span of 17 bases. CDR3: CASTLGQGKNSPLHF. The CDR3 DNA is TGTGCCAGCACCTTGGGGCAGGGAAAAAATTCACCCCTCCACTTT.

This clone is a singleton in its sample. As DNA, the CDR3 is TGTGCCAGCAGCTTAGAGGGGTTTTCCTACGAGCAGTACTTC. This sequence encodes CASSLEGFSYEQYF. This chain uses TRBV7-9 with TRBJ2-7, with D perhaps matching TRBD1 (5 bases). Germline CDR1 and CDR2: SEHNR and FQNEAQ (reference sequence). V was clipped by 1 base and J by 1 base, with 8 bases between them. The CDR3 loop spans 14 amino acids. The full variable domain, with the rest looked up from reference TRBV7-9 and TRBJ2-7, is DTGVSQNPRHKITKRGQNVTFRCDPISEHNRLYWYRQTLGQGPEFLTYFQNEAQLEKSRLLSDRFSAERPKGSFSTLEIQRTEQGDSAMYLCASSLEGFSYEQYFGPGTRLTVT.